The present TCR beta chain was sequenced within a study of a mutant IDH1 vaccine in newly diagnosed glioma. Some clones are missing from TCRdb's copy, which holds only in-frame ones; the method was immunoSEQ multiplex PCR. The sample contains tens of thousands of clones, 76% of which appear only once. Time point of the sample: week 35, safety follow-up. Vaccination comprised doses that each held 300 ug of mutant IDH1 20-mer peptide, plus topical imiquimod. This clone was picked up a small number of times. Antigen specificity is unknown. V was clipped by 5 bases and J by 7 bases, with 18 bases between them. Germline CDR1 is LNHNV and CDR2 is YYDKDF (reference sequence). This CDR3 is 14 amino acids long.

This sequence was found in a middle-aged man with glioma. This rearrangement joins TRBV15 to TRBJ2-7; D gene ambiguous. Sequences were derived from PBMCs, sampled from a glioma patient whose treatment included an IDH1 peptide vaccine. The CDR3 nucleotides read TGTGCCACCAGCCCGAAGGGTCCCCGTGAGGAGCAGTACTTC. Residues: CATSPKGPREEQYF.